This T cell receptor beta chain was observed in a study of identical twins. General study points: Twin pairs had excess sharing that was weaker in beta out-of-frame sequences. Potential partial confounding of zero-insertion analyses by invariant MAIT and iNKT cells was noted. For cord blood, abundant beta clonotypes had fewer insertions, unlike memory repertoires, which showed none.

This clonotype showed up just a few times. Its matching antigen is unknown. Germline CDR1 is SGHKS and CDR2 is YYEKEE (reference sequence). V was clipped by 4 bases and J by 1 base, with 11 bases between them. There are 14 residues in the CDR3. It was template switching that added a universal primer site, and there were unique molecular identifiers on the cDNA. TCRdb analysed the 5' RACE reads with MiXCR anew, one entry per CDR3 protein. Of under 1 million distinct CDR3 sequences listed, approximately 13% are singletons. This sample was also put to use in a study of yellow fever vaccine responses in identical twins.

The sequence derives from a woman younger than 35 in good health. Sequencing was carried out using PBMCs. V is TRBV5-5 and J is TRBJ1-2; TRBD1 might be the D (5 bases). This CDR3 is CASSHDSHNYGYTF. In nucleotides, the CDR3 is TGTGCCAGCAGCCACGACAGCCATAACTATGGCTACACCTTC.